These 5 T cell receptor beta chains were sequenced from one sample in a study of T cells in Graves' hyperthyroidism and ophthalmopathy. Authors of the study amplified TCR beta CDR3 regions from RNA transcripts. HTBI primers were the set used in a first-round RT-PCR of the TCR CDR3. TCRdb ran MiXCR on the multiplex PCR reads and lists one entry per CDR3 protein. The sample holds 400,000 to 500,000 distinct CDR3 sequences, around 15% seen once. Sequencing was performed on blood. Receptor source: a young man with Graves' ophthalmopathy.

About this clonotype itself: One junction end does not reproduce the germline sequence, and a read error may be involved. The chain combines TRBV7-7 with TRBJ1-5; 8 bases match TRBD1. CDR1 is SSHAT and CDR2 is FNYEAQ in the germline V gene (reference sequence). This CDR3 has 17 residues. The CDR3, as DNA: TGTGCTAGCAGTTTGGGACAGGCCAAAGAATCCGGCCAGCCCCAGCATTTT. It codes for CASSLGQAKESGQPQHF.

Notes on this clonotype: One base away lies a much larger clone, so this may be a sequencing read error. The rearrangement links TRBV5-1 to TRBJ2-1; 8 positions agree with TRBD2. Germline V gene data show CDR1 as SGHRS and CDR2 as YFSETQ. The CDR3 has 14 amino acids. V lost 7 bases to trimming and J lost 6 bases; unmatched junction nucleotides: 9. The chain's CDR3 is CASRARGGSNEQFF. In DNA form, the CDR3 reads TGCGCCAGCCGCGCCCGGGGGGGCAGCAATGAGCAGTTCTTC. The whole variable domain, remainder taken from reference TRBV5-1 and TRBJ2-1, is KAGVTQTPRYLIKTRGQQVTLSCSPISGHRSVSWYQQTPGQGLQFLFEYFSETQRNKGNFPGRFSGRQFSNSRSEMNVSTLELGDSALYLCASRARGGSNEQFFGPGTRLTVL.

This clonotype was recorded at least ten times. This chain links TRBV6-1 with TRBJ2-2; 9 positions match TRBD2. J lost 4 bases, V lost 5 bases, and 8 bases had no gene match. This CDR3 comprises 16 residues. Germline loops: CDR1 MNHNS, CDR2 SASEGT. The CDR3 DNA reads as TGTGCCAGCAGTACCGGGACTAGCTATCCCACCGGGGAGCTGTTTTTT. Protein: CASSTGTSYPTGELFF.

Ten or more counts support this clonotype. The rearrangement joins TRBV13 to TRBJ2-5, with 9 bases fitting TRBD2. The J segment lost 4 bases and the V segment lost 5 bases, leaving 14 bases of the junction unmatched. The CDR3 consists of 17 residues. In germline, CDR1 is PRHDT, CDR2 FYEKMQ (reference sequence). For the CDR3, the DNA is TGTGCCAGCAGCGTCCGCGGAGTAGCGGGGGTCCTAGAGACCCAGTACTTC. Its translation is CASSVRGVAGVLETQYF.

This clonotype has ten or more counts. The genes are TRBV5-5 and TRBJ1-1; D is ambiguous. With 0 bases removed from V and 3 bases from J, the gap between germline ends came to 3 bases. CDR1 is SGHKS and CDR2 is YYEKEE in the germline V gene (reference sequence). The CDR3 spans 12 residues. The chain's CDR3 is CASSLVYTEAFF. DNA for the CDR3: TGTGCCAGCAGCTTGGTTTACACTGAAGCTTTCTTT. Drawing the rest from reference TRBV5-5 and TRBJ1-1, the complete variable domain is DAGVTQSPTHLIKTRGQQVTLRCSPISGHKSVSWYQQVLGQGPQFIFQYYEKEERGRGNFPDRFSARQFPNYSSELNVNALLLGDSALYLCASSLVYTEAFFGQGTRLTVV.